The clone carrying this T cell receptor beta chain appeared many times. Antigen specificity is unknown. The source material, RNA transcripts, was used to amplify TCR beta CDR3 regions. Carried out on the TCR CDR3, a first-round RT-PCR used the HTBI primer set. Using its own MiXCR run on the multiplex PCR reads, TCRdb lists one record per CDR3 protein. This sample has about half a million distinct CDR3 sequences, with around 21% found just once. Diagnostic decisions used clinical symptoms, serum thyroxine and TRAb, thyroid ultrasound and orbital computed tomography. Fresh peripheral blood, 7.5 to 10 ml of it, supplied the PBMCs. J lost 0 bases, V lost 3 bases, and 10 bases had no gene match. In germline, CDR1 is SGHVS, CDR2 FNYEAQ. The CDR3 is made up of 18 amino acids. This sample is drawn from a study of T cells in Graves' hyperthyroidism and ophthalmopathy. Overall study results and limits: Blood samples included most of the expanded thyroid clonotypes exceeding 0.001. In simple terms, a model built on 13 V-J features told ophthalmopathy apart from stable hyperthyroidism.

The sample comprised blood. The source is a man aged 18-30 years with Graves' hyperthyroidism. The gene calls are TRBV7-6 and TRBJ1-5; the match to TRBD1 covers 8 bases. The CDR3 sequence: CASSFSLGGQDSNQPQHF. CDR3 coding DNA: TGTGCCAGCAGCTTCTCCCTTGGGGGACAGGATAGCAATCAGCCCCAGCATTTT.